These 26 T cell receptor beta chains originate from one sample sequenced in a study of blood T cells in healthy people across ages (dated by TCRdb to 2013 to 2016). The library was prepared using 5' RACE. Sequenced using an Illumina HiSeq 2500. A second PCR of roughly 6 to 11 cycles was performed with a sample-barcoded 5' primer and a J-beta primer mix. TCRdb ran its own pipeline on the public reads, namely fastp trimming at Q25 and MiXCR clone calling, and kept in-frame beta chains. Every CDR3 protein is listed once, alongside the most common genes and DNA of its rows. Within this sample are about 1.1 million distinct CDR3 sequences, with 35% to 40% of them counted one time only. The ten top clones hold less than 15% of the sample. Sequencing was done on a sample of blood. The source of these receptors is a man aged 18 to 29 in good health.

In this sample, this clonotype turned up a few times. DNA for the CDR3: TGTGCCAGCAGTCTGAGGACAGGGGGGTACGCTGAAGCTTTCTTT. This sequence encodes CASSLRTGGYAEAFF. The genes are TRBV27 and TRBJ1-1, with 10 nucleotides matching TRBD1. The CDR3 spans 15 residues. The V segment lost 5 bases and the J segment 6 bases; nucleotides outside the gene matches: 9. Per germline, CDR1 MNHEY and CDR2 SMNVEV (reference sequence).

This clonotype was observed a few times. The rearrangement joins TRBV6-2 or TRBV6-3 to TRBJ2-3; the D is unclear. The CDR3 sequence is 17 residues long. CDR1 MNHEY and CDR2 SVGEGT come from the germline V gene. Trimming shortened V by 10 bases and J by 4 bases, and 27 bases separated the two germline ends. The DNA of the CDR3 is TGTGCCACCCAAACCGGACGCGTAGTTTTATCCGCAGATACGCAGTATTTT. Amino acids: CATQTGRVVLSADTQYF.

This clonotype was found a few times. J is TRBJ1-1 and V is TRBV7-9; possibly TRBD1 for D (5 bases). Per the germline V gene, CDR1 is SEHNR and CDR2 is FQNEAQ (reference sequence). The CDR3 covers 12 residues. Between the trimmed V and J ends, which lost 4 bases and 11 bases, there was a span of 14 bases. The CDR3 bases are TGTGCCAGCAGCTCAGGTGGGGCGGGGGCTTTCTTT. The encoded protein is CASSSGGAGAFF.

The rearrangement uses TRBV30 and TRBJ1-6; D unresolved. Germline CDR1 reads GTSNPN; CDR2 reads SVGIG (reference sequence). This CDR3 contains 13 residues. The V end lost 4 bases, the J end lost 8 bases, and 12 bases lay between the germline ends. In DNA form, the CDR3 reads TGTGCCTGGACCCGGAGCAGTTATTCACCCCTCCACTTT. Its protein is CAWTRSSYSPLHF. The full variable domain, rest sourced from reference TRBV30 and TRBJ1-6, is SQTIHQWPATLVQPVGSPLSLECTVEGTSNPNLYWYRQAAGRGLQLLFYSVGIGQISSEVPQNLSASRPQDRQFILSSKKLLLSDSGFYLCAWTRSSYSPLHFGNGTRLTVT.

This clonotype was detected once. The rearrangement uses TRBV6-2 or TRBV6-3 and TRBJ2-1; TRBD1 agrees at 7 bases. The CDR3 is 15 amino acids. Trimming at V came to 6 bases and at J to 2 bases, leaving 7 bases not matched to a gene. Germline V CDR1 and CDR2: MNHEY, SVGEGT. The CDR3 sequence is CASRRQGRPYNEQFF. The CDR3 nucleotides are TGTGCCAGCAGACGACAGGGTAGGCCCTACAATGAGCAGTTCTTC.

The chain has TRBV9 and TRBJ2-5; 8 positions match TRBD2. The V gene's germline CDR1 is SGDLS and CDR2 YYNGEE. V lost 4 bases and J lost 4; bases outside the gene matches: 12. This CDR3 has 16 residues. Here the CDR3 DNA reads TGTGCCAGCAGCCGGGGCACCGGGACTAGTGTAGAGACCCAGTACTTC. The encoded protein is CASSRGTGTSVETQYF.

This chain connects TRBV19 to TRBJ1-2; a possible D gene is TRBD1 (5 bases). The germline CDR1 and CDR2 sequences are LNHDA and SQIVND (reference sequence). Trimming removed 3 bases from V and 5 bases from J, with 13 bases in between. This CDR3 region has 14 residues. The CDR3 nucleotides are TGTGCCAGTAGTATTCCAGGGAAAGGATATGGCTACACCTTC. Translating gives CASSIPGKGYGYTF. Variable domain in full (rest from reference TRBV19 and TRBJ1-2): DGGITQSPKYLFRKEGQNVTLSCEQNLNHDAMYWYRQDPGQGLRLIYYSQIVNDFQKGDIAEGYSVSREKKESFPLTVTSAQKNPTAFYLCASSIPGKGYGYTFGSGTRLTVV.

This clonotype came up a few times. The chain joins TRBV5-1 to TRBJ2-1; D gene unclear. Germline V gene data show CDR1 as SGHRS and CDR2 as YFSETQ. The CDR3 is made up of 14 amino acids. V shed 0 bases and J shed 2 bases, with 6 bases lying between them. CDR3 DNA: TGCGCCAGCAGCTTGGCCTCCACCTACAATGAGCAGTTCTTC. Amino acid sequence: CASSLASTYNEQFF.

This clonotype was counted only a few times. The J gene is TRBJ1-2, the V gene TRBV12-3 or TRBV12-4, with 8 nucleotides matching TRBD1. This CDR3 has 13 amino acids. The J segment lost 8 bases and the V segment lost 5 bases, leaving 7 bases of the junction unmatched. CDR3 sequence: CASSQQGVGGYTF. DNA for the CDR3: TGTGCCAGCAGTCAACAGGGGGTGGGGGGCTACACCTTC.

The rearrangement links TRBV5-1 to TRBJ1-2; a possible D gene is TRBD1 (5 bases). This CDR3 is built from 13 residues. Germline V gives CDR1 SGHRS, CDR2 YFSETQ. V lost 0 bases and J 7 bases, leaving 10 bases between the germline ends. The CDR3 nucleotides read TGCGCCAGCAGCTTGGTTCAGGGTCTTGGCTACACCTTC. Translated, it gives CASSLVQGLGYTF.

Notes on this clonotype: The junction shows a germline mismatch at one end, possibly a read error. The chain joins TRBV5-1 to TRBJ2-3, with a weak D call TRBD2 (5 bases). The CDR3 sequence is 15 residues long. CDR1 and CDR2 (germline): SGHRS, YFSETQ. This CDR3 is CASSFGSSSTDTRYF. CDR3 bases: TGCGCCAGCAGCTTCGGGTCTTCTAGCACAGATACGCGGTATTTT. Full variable domain (missing parts from reference TRBV5-1 and TRBJ2-3): KAGVTQTPRYLIKTRGQQVTLSCSPISGHRSVSWYQQTPGQGLQFLFEYFSETQRNKGNFPGRFSGRQFSNSRSEMNVSTLELGDSALYLCASSFGSSSTDTRYFGPGTRLTVL.

This clonotype was seen a few times. This sequence joins TRBV20-1 and TRBJ2-3; TRBD1 agrees at 7 bases. The CDR3 covers 14 residues. Germline CDR1 DFQATT, CDR2 SNEGSKA (reference sequence). Trimming removed 7 bases from V and 1 base from J; junction bases left unmatched: 8. The CDR3 reads CSVIGTVRTDTQYF. CDR3 sequence (DNA): TGCAGTGTAATAGGGACAGTGCGCACAGATACGCAGTATTTT.

The rearrangement links TRBV7-9 to TRBJ1-2; perhaps TRBD1 as D (5 bases). The CDR3 is made up of 15 amino acids. CDR1 and CDR2 (germline): SEHNR, FQNEAQ (reference sequence). V gave up 1 base and J gave up 6 bases, with 15 bases separating them. CDR3: CASSLVGQGGHGYTF. The CDR3 DNA sequence: TGTGCCAGCAGCTTAGTAGGCCAGGGAGGGCATGGCTACACCTTC.

Remarks on this clonotype: At one boundary the junction diverges from the germline segment, which might be a read error. The chain links TRBV6-6 to TRBJ1-1, with no clear D. The CDR3 runs to 14 residues. Germline V gene data show CDR1 as MNHNY and CDR2 as SVGAGI (reference sequence). DNA of the CDR3: TGTGCCAGCAGTCACTCAAATACTGGCACTGAAGCTTTCTTT. Amino acids: CASSHSNTGTEAFF.

The chain carries TRBV7-3 and TRBJ2-2; D uncertain. Germline V gene sequence: CDR1 SGHTA, CDR2 FQGTGA. V lost 6 bases and J lost 7, with 6 bases in between. This CDR3 region has 11 residues. The CDR3 region has the DNA TGTGCCAGCAGTGAAAACGGGGAGCTGTTTTTT. Translation: CASSENGELFF.

This clonotype has a handful of counts. This chain links TRBV4-3 with TRBJ2-3, with unresolved D. V shed 1 base and J shed 6 bases, with 8 bases lying between them. The CDR3 consists of 13 residues. Germline V gene lookup returns CDR1 LGHNA and CDR2 YSLEER. The CDR3 bases are TGCGCCAGCAGCCAAGCGCGTGACGATACGCAGTATTTT. Translation: CASSQARDDTQYF.

The V and J genes are TRBV25-1 and TRBJ2-3; TRBD2 aligns across 11 bases. Trimming at V came to 6 bases and at J to 2 bases, leaving 4 bases not matched to a gene. Germline V gene sequence: CDR1 MGHDK, CDR2 SYGVNS. This CDR3 spans 15 amino acids. The CDR3: CASRTSGGITDTQYF. DNA for the CDR3: TGTGCCAGCAGAACTAGCGGGGGAATCACAGATACGCAGTATTTT.

Here the CDR3 reads CASSQEWGNYGYTF. The CDR3 bases are TGCGCCAGCAGCCAAGAGTGGGGCAACTATGGCTACACCTTC. The chain employs TRBV4-1 and TRBJ1-2; the D gene is possibly TRBD1 (5 bases). This CDR3 contains 14 residues. The germline CDR1 and CDR2 sequences are MGHRA and YSYEKL. The V end lost 0 bases, the J end lost 2 bases, and 7 bases lay between the germline ends.

The genes are TRBV12-3 or TRBV12-4 and TRBJ1-1; D not resolved. Deletions cut 11 bases from V and 5 bases from J, with 6 bases between. CDR3 size: 9 residues. The CDR3 DNA reads as TGTGCCGTCAAAACTGAAGCTTTCTTT. This encodes CAVKTEAFF.

The CDR3 sequence: CASSYSRDRAMQISNQPQHF. CDR3 coding DNA: TGTGCCAGCAGCTATTCTCGCGACAGGGCAATGCAAATTAGCAATCAGCCCCAGCATTTT. The chain employs TRBV6-2 or TRBV6-3 and TRBJ1-5; 7 positions match TRBD1. Trimming cost V 6 bases and J 0 bases; bases outside gene matches: 20. Germline CDR1 is MNHEY and CDR2 is SVGEGT. The length of the CDR3 is 20 residues.

The rearrangement uses TRBV20-1 and TRBJ2-3; 8 nucleotides match TRBD2. The CDR3 is 14 amino acids. Germline assignment: CDR1 DFQATT and CDR2 SNEGSKA (reference sequence). V was clipped by 3 bases and J by 4 bases; unmatched bases: 6. The CDR3 sequence is CSASGGAVSDTQYF. The CDR3, as DNA: TGCAGTGCTAGCGGGGGGGCCGTTTCAGATACGCAGTATTTT.

This sequence joins TRBV4-1 and TRBJ1-5; D may be TRBD1 (5 bases). The V end was cut by 0 bases, the J end by 13 bases, with 13 bases between. The CDR3 runs to 13 residues. Germline CDR1 reads MGHRA; CDR2 reads YSYEKL. The CDR3 spells CASSQDNEGPQHF. CDR3 in DNA: TGCGCCAGCAGCCAAGATAACGAGGGGCCACAGCATTTT.

In this sample, this clonotype turned up a few times. This chain connects TRBV9 to TRBJ2-1, with TRBD2 identical over 9 bases. Germline CDR1 and CDR2: SGDLS and YYNGEE. This CDR3 contains 15 residues. The V segment lost 0 bases and the J segment 4 bases; nucleotides outside the gene matches: 2. CDR3 coding DNA: TGTGCCAGCAGCGTAGGGAGCGGGGGGTACAATGAGCAGTTCTTC. Its protein product is CASSVGSGGYNEQFF.

This clonotype was seen only a few times. This chain uses TRBV20-1 with TRBJ2-1; possibly TRBD1 for D (5 bases). Matching the DNA end better, TRBJ2-7 makes the J call doubtful. CDR1 is DFQATT and CDR2 is SNEGSKA in the germline V gene (reference sequence). The CDR3 loop spans 13 amino acids. The CDR3 DNA sequence: TGCAGTCCCAAAAGGGGCTCCTACAATGAGCAGTACTTC. This encodes CSPKRGSYNEQYF.

Many counts were recorded for this clonotype. CDR3 residues: CSVESPTEGTADTQYF. The CDR3 DNA reads TGCAGCGTTGAATCTCCCACAGAGGGGACGGCAGATACGCAGTATTTT. The genes are TRBV29-1 and TRBJ2-3; D might be TRBD1 or TRBD2, each matching 5 bases. Germline CDR1 SQVTM, CDR2 ANQGSEA. The CDR3 extends over 16 amino acids. The germline V and J ends were trimmed by 2 bases and 4 bases, with 19 bases remaining between them.

Written as DNA, the CDR3 is TGCGCCAGCAGCCAAGACGCCAGGGGGCGATTTGATGAGCAGTACTTC. Residues: CASSQDARGRFDEQYF. V is TRBV4-3 and J is TRBJ2-7; TRBD1 aligns across 8 bases. The CDR3 loop spans 16 amino acids. Losses at the gene ends were 0 bases for V and 7 bases for J; bases not matched to a gene: 11. Germline values: CDR1 LGHNA, CDR2 YSLEER.